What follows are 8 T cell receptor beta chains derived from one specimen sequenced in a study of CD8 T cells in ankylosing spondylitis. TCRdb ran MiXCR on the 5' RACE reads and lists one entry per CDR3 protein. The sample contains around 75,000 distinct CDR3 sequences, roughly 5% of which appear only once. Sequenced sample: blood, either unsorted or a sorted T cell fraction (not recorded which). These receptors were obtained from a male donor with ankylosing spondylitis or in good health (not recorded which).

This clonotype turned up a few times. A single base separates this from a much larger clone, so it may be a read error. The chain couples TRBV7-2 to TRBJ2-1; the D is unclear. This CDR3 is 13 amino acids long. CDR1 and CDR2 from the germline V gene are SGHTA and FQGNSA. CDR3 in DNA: TGTGCCAACAGCTCCGGCGTATCGAATGAGCAGTTCTTC. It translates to CANSSGVSNEQFF.

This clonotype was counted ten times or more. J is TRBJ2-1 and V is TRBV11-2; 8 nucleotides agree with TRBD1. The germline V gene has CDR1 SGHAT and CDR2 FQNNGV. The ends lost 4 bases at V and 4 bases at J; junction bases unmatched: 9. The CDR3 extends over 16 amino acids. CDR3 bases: TGTGCCAGCAGCTCCCGGGACAGGCTAGGGTACAATGAGCAGTTCTTC. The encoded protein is CASSSRDRLGYNEQFF.

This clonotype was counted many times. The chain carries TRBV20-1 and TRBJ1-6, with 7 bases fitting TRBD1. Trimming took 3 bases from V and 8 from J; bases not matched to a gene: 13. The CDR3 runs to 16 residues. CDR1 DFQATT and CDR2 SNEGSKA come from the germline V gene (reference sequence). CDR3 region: CSARDLVGTVHSPLHF. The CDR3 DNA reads TGCAGTGCTAGGGACCTCGTAGGGACAGTCCATTCACCCCTCCACTTT.

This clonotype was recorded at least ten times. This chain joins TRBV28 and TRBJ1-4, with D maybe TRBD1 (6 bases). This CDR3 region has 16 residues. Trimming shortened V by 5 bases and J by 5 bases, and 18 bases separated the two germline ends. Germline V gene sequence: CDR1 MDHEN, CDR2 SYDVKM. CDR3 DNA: TGTGCCAGCAGTCCTCAGGGGCCCCAGGGAAATGAAAAACTGTTTTTT. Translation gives CASSPQGPQGNEKLFF. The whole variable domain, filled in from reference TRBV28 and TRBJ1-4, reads DVKVTQSSRYLVKRTGEKVFLECVQDMDHENMFWYRQDPGLGLRLIYFSYDVKMKEKGDIPEGYSVSREKKERFSLILESASTNQTSMYLCASSPQGPQGNEKLFFGSGTQLSVL.

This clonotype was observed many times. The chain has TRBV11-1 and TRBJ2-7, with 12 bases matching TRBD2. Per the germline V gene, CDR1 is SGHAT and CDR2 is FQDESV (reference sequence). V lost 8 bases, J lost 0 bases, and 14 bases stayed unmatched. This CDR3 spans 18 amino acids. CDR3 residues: CASDQSPGLAGSSYEQYF. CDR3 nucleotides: TGTGCCAGCGATCAATCCCCGGGACTAGCGGGTAGCTCCTACGAGCAGTACTTC. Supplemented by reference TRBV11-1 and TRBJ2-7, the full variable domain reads EAEVAQSPRYKITEKSQAVAFWCDPISGHATLYWYRQILGQGPELLVQFQDESVVDDSQLPKDRFSAERLKGVDSTLKIQPAELGDSAMYLCASDQSPGLAGSSYEQYFGPGTRLTVT.

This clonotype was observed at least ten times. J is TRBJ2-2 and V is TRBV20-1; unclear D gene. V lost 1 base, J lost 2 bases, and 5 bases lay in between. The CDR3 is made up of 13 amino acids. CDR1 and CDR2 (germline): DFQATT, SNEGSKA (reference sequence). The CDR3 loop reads CSARASNTGELFF. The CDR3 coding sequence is TGCAGTGCTAGAGCCTCTAACACCGGGGAGCTGTTTTTT.

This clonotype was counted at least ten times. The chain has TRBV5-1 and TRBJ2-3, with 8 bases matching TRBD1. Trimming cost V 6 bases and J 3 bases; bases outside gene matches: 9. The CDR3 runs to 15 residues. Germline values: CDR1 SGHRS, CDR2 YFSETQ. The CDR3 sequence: CASTKDRGWTDTQYF. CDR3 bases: TGCGCCAGCACCAAAGACAGGGGTTGGACAGATACGCAGTATTTT.

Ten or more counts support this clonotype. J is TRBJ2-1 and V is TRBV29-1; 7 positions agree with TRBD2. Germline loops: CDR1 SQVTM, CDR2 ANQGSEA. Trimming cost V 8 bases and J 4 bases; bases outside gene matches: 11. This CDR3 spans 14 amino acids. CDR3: CSHQPTGGYNEQFF. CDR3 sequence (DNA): TGCAGCCATCAACCCACGGGGGGATACAATGAGCAGTTCTTC.